The sample holds many counts of the clone carrying this T cell receptor beta chain. Its antigen is not identified. TCRdb itself ran the multiplex PCR reads through MiXCR, one entry per CDR3 protein. This sample has around 290,000 distinct CDR3 sequences, with 30% to 35% found just once. Between the trimmed V and J ends, which lost 3 bases and 8 bases, there was a span of 13 bases. This CDR3 is built from 13 residues. Germline CDR1 is GTSNPN and CDR2 is SVGIG (reference sequence). This sample is part of a study of breast tumors, draining lymph nodes, adjacent tissues. Axillary draining lymph nodes of breast cancer patients supplied the node samples. Study conclusions and caveats: Data only fit, rather than demonstrated, lymph node origin of most tumor T cells.

Sequenced input: axillary lymph node tissue. The clonotype was recovered from a female donor with breast cancer. Some clones in this sample may be carry-over from other donors' samples. This chain joins TRBV30 and TRBJ1-4, with D perhaps TRBD1 (5 bases). CDR3 loop: CAWRVQGGEKLFF. The CDR3 DNA is TGTGCCTGGAGAGTTCAGGGAGGCGAAAAACTGTTTTTT.